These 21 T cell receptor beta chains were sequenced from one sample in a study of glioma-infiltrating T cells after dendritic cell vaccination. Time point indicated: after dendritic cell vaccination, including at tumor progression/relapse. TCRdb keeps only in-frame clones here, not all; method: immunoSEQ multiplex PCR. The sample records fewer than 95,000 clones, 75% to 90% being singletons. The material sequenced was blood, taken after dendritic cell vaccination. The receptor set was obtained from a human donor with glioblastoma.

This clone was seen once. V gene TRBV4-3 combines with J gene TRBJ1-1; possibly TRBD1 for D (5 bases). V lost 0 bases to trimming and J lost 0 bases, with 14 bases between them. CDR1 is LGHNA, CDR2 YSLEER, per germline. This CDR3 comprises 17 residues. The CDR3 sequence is CASSQEGQGSMNTEAFF. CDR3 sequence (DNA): TGCGCCAGCAGCCAAGAGGGGCAGGGAAGCATGAACACTGAAGCTTTCTTT.

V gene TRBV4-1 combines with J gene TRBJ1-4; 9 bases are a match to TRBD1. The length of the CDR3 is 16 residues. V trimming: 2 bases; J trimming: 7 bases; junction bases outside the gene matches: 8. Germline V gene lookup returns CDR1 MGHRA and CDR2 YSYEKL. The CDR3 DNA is TGCGCCAGCAGCCAAACCCCACAGGGGGCGAGTGAAAAACTGTTTTTT. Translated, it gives CASSQTPQGASEKLFF.

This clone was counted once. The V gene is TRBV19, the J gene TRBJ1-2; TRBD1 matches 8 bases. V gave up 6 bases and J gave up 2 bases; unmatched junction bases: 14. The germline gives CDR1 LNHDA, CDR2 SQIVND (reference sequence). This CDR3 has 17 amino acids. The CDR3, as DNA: TGTGCCAGTAGCAACCTCGGGACAGGCCTTCGGAACTATGGCTACACCTTC. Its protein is CASSNLGTGLRNYGYTF.

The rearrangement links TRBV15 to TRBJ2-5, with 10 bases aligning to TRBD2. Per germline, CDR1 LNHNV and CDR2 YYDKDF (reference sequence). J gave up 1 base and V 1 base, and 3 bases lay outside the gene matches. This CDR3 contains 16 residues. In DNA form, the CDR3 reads TGTGCCACCAGCAGAGTGCCTAGCGGGGGCCAAGAGACCCAGTACTTC. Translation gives CATSRVPSGGQETQYF.

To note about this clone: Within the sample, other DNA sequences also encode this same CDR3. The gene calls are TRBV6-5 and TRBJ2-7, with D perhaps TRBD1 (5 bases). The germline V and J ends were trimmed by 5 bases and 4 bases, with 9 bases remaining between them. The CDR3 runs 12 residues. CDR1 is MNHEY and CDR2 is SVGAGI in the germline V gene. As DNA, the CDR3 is TGTGCCAGCAGTCCTCAGGGTTACGAGCAGTACTTC. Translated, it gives CASSPQGYEQYF.

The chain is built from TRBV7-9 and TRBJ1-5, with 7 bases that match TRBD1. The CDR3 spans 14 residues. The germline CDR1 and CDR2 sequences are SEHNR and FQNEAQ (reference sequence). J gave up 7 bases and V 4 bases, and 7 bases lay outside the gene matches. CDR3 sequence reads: CASSSTGSYQPQHF. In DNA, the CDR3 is TGTGCCAGCAGCTCGACAGGGAGCTACCAGCCCCAGCATTTT.

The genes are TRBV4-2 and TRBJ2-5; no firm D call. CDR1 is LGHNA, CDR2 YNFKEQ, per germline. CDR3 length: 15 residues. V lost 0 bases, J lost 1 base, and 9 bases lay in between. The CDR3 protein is CASSQDPGFQETQYF. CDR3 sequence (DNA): TGTGCCAGCAGCCAAGATCCCGGGTTCCAAGAGACCCAGTACTTC.

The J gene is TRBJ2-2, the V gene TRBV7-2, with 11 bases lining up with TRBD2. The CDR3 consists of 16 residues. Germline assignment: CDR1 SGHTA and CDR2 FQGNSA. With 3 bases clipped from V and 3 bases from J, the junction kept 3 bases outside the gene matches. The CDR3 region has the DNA TGTGCCAGCAGCTTTAGCGGGAGGGCCGACACCGGGGAGCTGTTTTTT. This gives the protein CASSFSGRADTGELFF. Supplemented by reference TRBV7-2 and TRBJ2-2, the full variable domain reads GAGVSQSPSNKVTEKGKDVELRCDPISGHTALYWYRQSLGQGLEFLIYFQGNSAPDKSGLPSDRFSAERTGGSVSTLTIQRTQQEDSAVYLCASSFSGRADTGELFFGEGSRLTVL.

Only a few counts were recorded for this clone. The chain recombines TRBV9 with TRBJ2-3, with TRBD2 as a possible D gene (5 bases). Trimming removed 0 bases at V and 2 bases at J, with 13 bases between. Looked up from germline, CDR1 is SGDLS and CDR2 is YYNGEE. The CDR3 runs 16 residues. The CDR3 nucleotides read TGTGCCAGCAGCGTAGATGGGCGGGCGATCACAGATACGCAGTATTTT. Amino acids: CASSVDGRAITDTQYF. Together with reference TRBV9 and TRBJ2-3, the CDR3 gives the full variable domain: DSGVTQTPKHLITATGQRVTLRCSPRSGDLSVYWYQQSLDQGLQFLIQYYNGEERAKGNILERFSAQQFPDLHSELNLSSLELGDSALYFCASSVDGRAITDTQYFGPGTRLTVL.

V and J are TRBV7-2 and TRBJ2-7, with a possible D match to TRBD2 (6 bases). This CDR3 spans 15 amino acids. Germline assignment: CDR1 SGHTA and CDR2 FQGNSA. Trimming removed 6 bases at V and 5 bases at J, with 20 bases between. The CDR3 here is CASSRKGGPTNEQYF. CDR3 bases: TGTGCCAGCAGTCGAAAGGGAGGACCAACTAACGAGCAGTACTTC.

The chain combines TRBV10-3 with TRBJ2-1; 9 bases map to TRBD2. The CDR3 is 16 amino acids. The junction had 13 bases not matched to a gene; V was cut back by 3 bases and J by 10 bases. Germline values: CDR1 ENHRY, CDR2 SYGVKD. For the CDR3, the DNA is TGTGCCATCAGTGAAACCGACTGGCGGGAGGGGAGCGAGCAGTTCTTC. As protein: CAISETDWREGSEQFF.

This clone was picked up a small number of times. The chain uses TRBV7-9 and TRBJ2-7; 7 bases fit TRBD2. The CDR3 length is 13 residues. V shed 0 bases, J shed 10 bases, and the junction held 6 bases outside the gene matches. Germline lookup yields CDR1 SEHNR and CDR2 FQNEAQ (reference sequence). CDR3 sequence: CASSLAPGGFQYF. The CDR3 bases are TGTGCCAGCAGCTTAGCGCCCGGGGGGTTCCAGTACTTC.

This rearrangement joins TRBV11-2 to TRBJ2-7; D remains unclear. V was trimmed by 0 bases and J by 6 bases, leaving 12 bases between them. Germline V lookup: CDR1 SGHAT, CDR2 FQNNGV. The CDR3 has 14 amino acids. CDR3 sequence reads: CASSLDPQVFEQYF. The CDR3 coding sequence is TGTGCCAGCAGCTTAGATCCTCAGGTTTTCGAGCAGTACTTC.

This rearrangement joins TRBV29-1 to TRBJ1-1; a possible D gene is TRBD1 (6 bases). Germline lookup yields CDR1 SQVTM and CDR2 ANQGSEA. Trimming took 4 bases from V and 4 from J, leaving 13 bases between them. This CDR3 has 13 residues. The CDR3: CSVVGQGSTEAFF. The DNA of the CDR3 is TGCAGCGTTGTGGGGCAGGGGAGCACTGAAGCTTTCTTT.

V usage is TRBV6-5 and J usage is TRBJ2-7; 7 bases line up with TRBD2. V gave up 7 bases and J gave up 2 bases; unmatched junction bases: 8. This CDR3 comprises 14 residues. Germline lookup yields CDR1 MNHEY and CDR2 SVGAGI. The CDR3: CASTPSGRPYEQYF. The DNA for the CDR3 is TGTGCCAGCACTCCTAGCGGACGCCCCTACGAGCAGTACTTC.

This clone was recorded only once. DNA of the CDR3: TGCGCCAGCAGCTTGGAAGGACAGGGGTTCTACAATGAGCAGTTCTTC. It yields the protein CASSLEGQGFYNEQFF. This chain connects TRBV5-1 to TRBJ2-1; 9 bases are a match to TRBD1. The length of the CDR3 is 16 residues. Germline CDR1 is SGHRS and CDR2 is YFSETQ. V trimming: 0 bases; J trimming: 3 bases; junction bases outside the gene matches: 4.

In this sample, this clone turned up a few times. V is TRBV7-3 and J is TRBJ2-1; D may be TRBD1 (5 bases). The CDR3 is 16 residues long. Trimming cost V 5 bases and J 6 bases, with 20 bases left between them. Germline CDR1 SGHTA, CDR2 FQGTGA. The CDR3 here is CASSPQSSPGSNEQFF. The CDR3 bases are TGTGCCAGCAGCCCCCAGTCCAGCCCAGGGTCCAATGAGCAGTTCTTC.

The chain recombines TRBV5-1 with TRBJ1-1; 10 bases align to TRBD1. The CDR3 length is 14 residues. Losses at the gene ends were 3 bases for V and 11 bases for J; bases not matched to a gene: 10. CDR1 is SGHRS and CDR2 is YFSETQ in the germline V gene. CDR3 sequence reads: CASSSGTGVVGAFF. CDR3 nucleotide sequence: TGCGCCAGCAGCTCCGGGACAGGGGTTGTTGGGGCTTTCTTT.

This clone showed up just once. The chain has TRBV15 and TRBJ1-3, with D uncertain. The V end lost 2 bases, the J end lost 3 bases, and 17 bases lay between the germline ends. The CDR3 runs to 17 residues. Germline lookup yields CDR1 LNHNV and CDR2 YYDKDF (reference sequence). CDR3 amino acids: CATSRTWSVGSGNTIYF. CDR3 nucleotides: TGTGCCACCAGCAGAACCTGGTCCGTCGGGAGTGGAAACACCATATATTTT.

The CDR3 loop reads CASSLALTLNTEAFF. In DNA, the CDR3 is TGCGCCAGCAGCTTGGCCCTGACTTTGAACACTGAAGCTTTCTTT. The genes are TRBV5-1 and TRBJ1-1, with D unclear. This CDR3 has 15 amino acids. Trimming left V 0 bases short and J 0 bases short, with 9 bases between. CDR1 is SGHRS and CDR2 is YFSETQ in the germline V gene.

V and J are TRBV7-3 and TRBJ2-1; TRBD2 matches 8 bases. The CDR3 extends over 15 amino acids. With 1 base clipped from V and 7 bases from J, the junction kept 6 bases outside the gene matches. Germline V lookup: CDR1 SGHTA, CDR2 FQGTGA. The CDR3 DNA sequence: TGTGCCAGCAGCTTAATAAGCGGGAGCGGAAATGAGCAGTTCTTC. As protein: CASSLISGSGNEQFF.